The sequence of this T cell receptor (beta chain) was determined in a study of cytomegalovirus exposure and HLA in healthy donors (dated by TCRdb to 2016 to 2017). Background for the entire study: In an earlier analysis of approximately 500 of the donors, under 300 Gb of sequence data and approximately 100 million unique TCR beta sequences from 180 million or so T cells were reported. An early release that covered about 600 HLA-typed donors contained approximately 300 gigabases of sequencing data and tens of millions of unique TCR sequences. Of the approximately 370 genotyped donors, roughly 80% were placed in the genetic ancestry cluster associated with self-reported Caucasian donors. The aim of the study was to test whether cataloging public T cell receptors could identify signatures of past pathogen exposure. The study used immunosequencing to profile the T cell repertoires of several hundred subjects and linked those repertoires to cytomegalovirus serostatus. In addition to the first cohort of roughly 700 subjects, a separate validation cohort of 120 different subjects was used. High-throughput TCR immunosequencing, statistical association of individual TCRs with disease status, and machine learning were combined to predict cytomegalovirus infection status. To study patterns of TCR occurrence, a later analysis re-analyzed previously published TCR beta repertoires from 700 or so donors and added high-resolution HLA genotyping. Rather than using new phenotypic data, the later analysis identified candidate immune exposures from TCR beta sequences and from how often those sequences occurred across donors. In an earlier analysis of a few hundred of the donors, high-throughput TCR beta sequencing was used to judge whether each TCR beta V gene segment behaved as functional or pseudogenic. Donor age, sex, ethnicity and CMV serostatus were compiled together with the repertoire data. A later genetic analysis used genome-wide SNP genotypes for about 65% of the roughly 700 donors, treating that subset as a discovery cohort. Every repertoire in the discovery cohort had been generated on one and the same sequencing platform. HLA typing covered class I and class II loci at four-digit resolution. The number of typed donors differed by locus: roughly 629-630 for A, B, C, DRB1 and DQB1; approximately 530 for DQA1; roughly 600 for DPA1; and roughly 470 for DPB1. Because of strong linkage in the cohort, 4 to 6 DR-DQ haplotypes were treated as single units for association and clustering. Among 398 genotyped donors of the cohort, an average of 235,054 unique TCR beta nucleotide sequences were sequenced per donor, around 20% of them non-productive. General findings and caveats noted by the study authors: Compared with the roughly 670-donor mean, donors in an Asian-associated ancestry cluster had fewer N-insertions in productive TCRs, according to a later genetic analysis. Most TCR sequences were observed very rarely across donors, whereas some public TCRs were present in many individuals. In a later analysis, HLA-associated TCR beta chains showed more clonal expansion and lower generation probabilities than non-associated chains that were equally common. Presence/absence analyses assumed roughly uniform sequencing depth across donors, an assumption that may not hold. A cluster of highly shared sequence variants was judged likely to be a technical artifact of the sequencing pipeline. According to the authors, the approach could potentially be generalized to other disease states and immunological phenotypes. Because HLA typing was missing for some donors at each locus, association tests included only the typed subset. Linkage disequilibrium might explain the correlated functional status among segregating V segments, but an unknown experimental factor could not be excluded. Some IMGT-functional V segments, including TRBV6-2 and TRBV6-3, could not be told apart with the 87-base-pair reads, so those segments were excluded. The study listed 150 to 200 TCR beta chains as associated with cytomegalovirus. According to a later analysis, TCR association rates differed among HLA loci, with DRB1 alleles showing the most associated TCRs and HLA-C alleles showing the fewest. A further reported finding was that TCR beta sequences accurately predicted the HLA-A and HLA-B alleles for most subjects in the first cohort. In an earlier analysis of more than 450 of the donors, most TCR beta V segments were observed in productive rearrangements about 90% or about 30% of the time, broadly matching IMGT annotations. According to a later analysis, parvovirus B19, influenza, CMV and Epstein-Barr virus appeared linked to several top co-occurrence clusters. Most CMV-associated TCR beta chains appeared to be HLA-restricted in a later analysis, and the HLA associations seemed to be driven largely by CMV exposure. Cytomegalovirus status was reported to be diagnosed by the classifier with high specificity and sensitivity in both the original and validation cohorts. This cohort had only TCR beta chains sequenced, and the lack of alpha or paired-chain data limited which features could be detected. An association between a missense DCLRE1C variant and V-gene and J-gene trimming of TCR beta chains was found in a later genetic analysis and replicated in an independent cohort. Assigning TCR associations to individual alleles was difficult when HLA alleles, especially DR and DQ, strongly co-occurred. For the cohort, immune exposure information was limited to CMV serostatus. A few of the identified cytomegalovirus-associated TCR beta chains were confirmed in vitro to be specific for cytomegalovirus antigens. In a later analysis, around 17,000 TCR beta sequences were associated with specific HLA alleles at a false discovery rate of 0.05. Roughly 15 rarely observed V segments, including chromosome 9 orphons, were excluded from the earlier analysis of about 600 of the donors because counts were too low.

The cohort comprised approximately 700 healthy bone marrow donors. Cohort members were all nominally healthy when sampled, although unrecorded immune exposures were likely present. The donor was CMV seronegative and belonged to the group of 352 seronegative cohort members. A peripheral blood sample was provided by each donor, and peripheral blood mononuclear cells were used for TCR beta sequencing. The Qiagen DNeasy Blood Extraction Kit was used to extract genomic DNA from the blood cell samples. Points on this clone: Its antigen target is currently unknown. Base qualities are not recorded, but no much larger clone differs from it by a single base.

Receptors were amplified or captured by the immunoSEQ multiplex PCR assay. For the multiplex PCR, a mixture combining 60 forward primers for TCR Vbeta segments and 13 reverse primers for TCR Jbeta segments was used. Amplification of the CDR3 region of rearranged TCR beta genes was performed with a multiplex PCR assay on genomic DNA. The amplified TCR beta libraries were sequenced on the Illumina HiSeq System as 87-base-pair reads. The published analysis was carried out like this. A later analysis tallied 80 million to 95 million unique TCR beta chains across the 600 to 700 repertoires, and approximately 12 million of those chains were shared by two or more donors. Raw reads were error-corrected and collapsed into unique sequences by a nearest-neighbor algorithm in which closely related sequences were merged to remove PCR and sequencing errors. Alignment of CDR3 sequences to IMGT reference sequences was used to assign V, D and J gene segments. Each retained sequence needed at least a six-nucleotide match to both a V gene segment and a J gene segment. Rearrangements were called productive when the CDR3 lacked stop codons and stayed in frame with V and J; all others were non-productive. CDR3 was defined by IMGT convention, running from the second conserved V-encoded cysteine to the conserved J-encoded phenylalanine. The earlier analysis of more than 450 of the donors excluded sequences that lacked an unambiguous match to a single V gene segment. An earlier analysis of 587 of the donors classified V segments as functional when productive rearrangements were above 56.7% and as segregating when the standard deviation between donors was above 5%. A statistical classification framework was developed to diagnose cytomegalovirus status using the catalog of TCR beta chain sequences. In a later analysis, TCR nucleotide sequences were compared against IMGT/GENE-DB human TR gene sequences so that V and J genes could be assigned. In a later analysis, CDR3 sequences and most-parsimonious VDJ recombination scenarios were assigned using the TCRdist pipeline. A later analysis defined each TCR beta chain by its CDR3 amino acid sequence plus V-gene family, and excluded reads lacking a unique V-gene family. To address suspected cross-contamination and a sequencing artifact, a later analysis removed a few hundred highly shared, low-generation-probability nucleotide sequences. For each public chain, a later analysis derived a clonal expansion index from normalized ranks of inferred template counts within each repertoire. Generation probabilities in a later analysis came from a VDJ recombination model fitted to out-of-frame rearrangements, and those results were checked against IGoR. Hypergeometric tests were used in a later analysis to score TCR-TCR, TCR-HLA and TCR-CMV co-occurrence, with a repertoire-size bias correction applied to the TCR pairs. False discovery rates were estimated in a later analysis by permuting HLA or CMV assignments 20 times. In a later analysis, co-occurring TCRs were grouped using DBSCAN, with TCRdist sequence similarity added in when clustering inside HLA-allele-positive subsets. For co-occurrence clustering, repertoires with fewer than 30,000 or more than 120,000 public chains were excluded, along with about five repertoires with anomalous nucleotide sharing. This immuneACCESS table, as held by TCRdb, lists in-frame sequences with V and J called but not all clones. Of the missing ones, under half trace to an unresolved V gene in checked studies; the others have no known cause. That table is the source of V, J and clone size, and D and trimming were worked out from the DNA. This sample gives approximately 240,000 clones in total; approximately 84% of them show up just once. The ten largest clones take up approximately 0.62% of the sample.

CDR1 SGDLS and CDR2 YYNGEE are derived from the germline V gene. The CDR3 holds 18 amino acids from the cysteine to the phenylalanine. Only the CDR3 DNA is retained, 54 bases long and in frame from the first base. V is clipped by 0 bases and J by 0 bases, and the sequence between their germline boundaries is 13 bases long. The rearranged segments are TRBV9 and TRBJ2-6; the D segment could be TRBD2, given 5 matching bases. This receptor was taken from a woman aged 40-49 years in good health and CMV-seronegative. The sequencing sample was made of PBMCs. The sequence in DNA is TGTGCCAGCAGCGTAGCGAGGGCGGAGAGCTCTGGGGCCAACGTCCTGACTTTC. Its coded protein is CASSVARAESSGANVLTF. Reference TRBV9 and TRBJ2-6 proteins supply the regions before and after the CDR3; the full variable domain is: DSGVTQTPKHLITATGQRVTLRCSPRSGDLSVYWYQQSLDQGLQFLIQYYNGEERAKGNILERFSAQQFPDLHSELNLSSLELGDSALYFCASSVARAESSGANVLTFGAGSRLTVL.